This entry features one T cell receptor (beta chain) sequence. This CDR3 spans 18 amino acids. Germline V gene lookup returns CDR1 SGHAT and CDR2 FQNNGV. The germline V and J ends were trimmed by 0 bases and 0 bases, with 17 bases remaining between them. The data were taken from a study of blood T cell repertoires in COVID-19. This table comes from immunoSEQ multiplex PCR, and its TCRdb copy is limited to in-frame clones, with some not included. The repertoire has fewer than 250,000 clones, 75% to 90% of them found once; the top ten carry less than 0.75%. V is TRBV11-2 and J is TRBJ1-2, with D possibly TRBD1 on 5 matching bases. Sequences were obtained from peripheral blood. The sequence derives from a man in his forties with acute or convalescent COVID-19. CDR3 coding DNA: TGTGCCAGCAGCTTAGATCGGTTAGGGGAATTACCTAACTATGGCTACACCTTC. Translating gives CASSLDRLGELPNYGYTF.